This T cell receptor (beta chain) originates from a study of T cells in Graves' hyperthyroidism and ophthalmopathy. Germline assignment: CDR1 LNHDA and CDR2 SQIVND (reference sequence). This CDR3 spans 13 amino acids. Losses at the gene ends were 7 bases for V and 3 bases for J; bases not matched to a gene: 3. Investigators excluded patients with uncontrolled infection, other autoimmune disease, pregnancy or lactation. An approximately 10 ml volume of fresh peripheral blood provided the PBMCs. Findings and caveats of the study: Among thyroid clonotypes expanded above 0.001, most also appeared in blood.

For this clonotype: Antigen: not known.

It was RNA transcripts that yielded the amplified TCR beta CDR3 regions. In the first-round RT-PCR of the TCR CDR3, the HTBI primer set was used. From the multiplex PCR reads, TCRdb called clonotypes with MiXCR, one entry per CDR3 protein. The data show some 350,000 distinct CDR3 sequences, around 16% seen once. The chain employs TRBV19 and TRBJ1-5; TRBD1 aligns across 7 bases. The source of this sequence is a woman aged 18-35 years with Graves' hyperthyroidism that later progressed to Graves' ophthalmopathy. Material for sequencing was blood. The CDR3 spells CASMTGNNQPQHF. The CDR3 nucleotides read TGTGCCAGTATGACAGGGAACAATCAGCCCCAGCATTTT.